This T cell receptor (beta chain) was retrieved from a study of cytomegalovirus exposure and HLA in healthy donors. A word on this clone: What it binds is unknown.

The V gene's germline CDR1 is SNHLY and CDR2 FYNNEI. This CDR3 has 15 amino acids. The V gene end was trimmed by 8 bases and the J gene end by 4 bases; junction bases not matched to a gene: 8. Whole-study results and caveats: In a later analysis, TCR beta V- and J-gene trimming was associated with a missense DCLRE1C variant.

Primers included in the PCR were 60 Vbeta and 13 Jbeta primers. Produced via immunoSEQ multiplex PCR; TCRdb's table is partial and in-frame only. Of some 190,000 clones in the sample, more than 75% were seen once. This clonotype was obtained from a man aged 40-55 years in good health and CMV-seronegative. The sequencing sample was made of PBMCs. J is TRBJ2-2 and V is TRBV2; 9 nucleotides line up with TRBD2. The DNA of the CDR3 is TGTGCCAGCGCCACGCTAGCGGGGCTCACCGGGGAGCTGTTTTTT. As protein: CASATLAGLTGELFF.